This T cell receptor beta chain stems from a study of cytotoxic CD8 clonotypes in ibrutinib-treated CLL. For the study at large: Each sample contained, on average, just over 250,000 productive templates and roughly 100,000 productive rearrangements.

Measured with immunoSEQ multiplex PCR; TCRdb has only the in-frame clones, and not every one. The sample shows some 17,000 clones, roughly 60% of them seen only once. Study-level results: Clonality was higher at baseline than in age-matched healthy donors and tracked circulating CD8+ T-cell counts.

V was shortened by 7 bases and J by 0 bases, with 16 bases between the two germline ends. CDR3 length equals 16 residues. CDR1 and CDR2 (germline): SGHVS, FQNEAQ. This clone was seen a handful of times. Its matching antigen is unknown. The rearrangement joins TRBV7-8 to TRBJ2-1; D gene unclear. Sequences were derived from PBMCs, sampled after 12 months of ibrutinib treatment. This clonotype originated in a human donor with chronic lymphocytic leukemia. CDR3 protein: CASIPKGARSYNEQFF. The CDR3 bases are TGTGCCAGCATACCTAAAGGAGCCCGCTCCTACAATGAGCAGTTCTTC.